The clone carrying this TCR beta chain appeared a few times. The antigen is undetermined. This sample stems from a study of response to subunit inactivated influenza vaccine. Points from the study as a whole: The authors proposed limited new T cell recruitment per seasonal influenza vaccination.

TCRdb itself ran the RT-PCR reads through MiXCR, one entry per CDR3 protein. The table includes about 240,000 distinct CDR3 sequences, less than 15% detected once. Losses at the gene ends were 7 bases for V and 5 bases for J; bases not matched to a gene: 9. The CDR3 is made up of 14 amino acids. The germline V gene has CDR1 SQVTM and CDR2 ANQGSEA. V and J are TRBV29-1 and TRBJ2-2, with 8 positions matching TRBD1. The material sequenced was non-naive T cells sorted from PBMCs, taken roughly 2 weeks before vaccination. The receptor was isolated from a man aged 50-60 years who received an inactivated influenza vaccine. The CDR3 sequence: CSAQTGGFTGELFF. The CDR3 bases are TGCAGCGCCCAAACAGGGGGGTTTACCGGGGAGCTGTTTTTT.